This T cell receptor (beta chain) was obtained from a study of PD-1 blockade in classical Hodgkin lymphoma (dated by TCRdb to the early 2020s). Describing the broader study: Nivolumab dosing was 3 mg/kg intravenously every 2 weeks, continuing until either disease progression or unacceptable toxicity. The study used TCR beta sequencing and CyTOF to define a peripheral blood immune signature of response to PD-1 blockade in classical Hodgkin lymphoma.

In light of the paper, this sample's time point label describes: cycle 1 day 1 (C1D1), immediately before nivolumab initiation. Every trial patient had relapsed after autologous stem cell transplantation, and cohorts A, B and C differed in prior brentuximab vedotin exposure. A Miltenyi CD4+ T cell isolation kit was used for magnetic negative selection to purify CD4+ T cells from thawed PBMCs. The trial cohort was composed of about 60 patients with relapsed/refractory classical Hodgkin lymphoma, for whom complete response, partial response or progressive disease was recorded as best overall response. In the multi-cohort phase II CheckMate 205 trial, trial patients received single-agent nivolumab. Best overall response was determined by an independent review committee according to the 2007 International Working Group response criteria. Trial PBMCs were collected just before the start of nivolumab (C1D1) and during therapy at cycle 2 day 1 and cycle 4 day 1. Peripheral blood was collected in 8 mL Vacutainer Cell Preparation Tubes, from which PBMCs were isolated by centrifugation and then cryopreserved. Purified CD4+ and CD8+ fractions were prepared only for cases in which an additional PBMC sample was available. Magnetically labelled cells were removed on LS columns in a quadroMACS separator, and the flow-through was retained as the purified fraction.

Remarks on this clone: Its antigen remains undetermined. Per-nucleotide qualities are absent, and no much larger clonotype sits a single base away.

The CDR3 measures 16 amino acids from cysteine to phenylalanine. Only the CDR3 portion is preserved as DNA: 48 bases, with reading frame beginning at the first base. V is cut back by 3 bases and J by 2 bases, with 3 bases in the junction unmatched. CDR1 and CDR2 are drawn from the germline V gene (reference sequence): LNHDA, SQIVND. Genomic DNA was isolated using the Qiagen DNeasy kit from unsorted PBMCs as well as from negatively selected CD4+ and CD8+ fractions. Amplification of TCR beta CDR3 regions was done by immunoSEQ multiplex PCR with primers that anneal to V and J segments. A synthetic immune receptor repertoire was used to minimize amplification bias, and any remaining bias was removed computationally after sequencing. Per the source publication's procedure: Custom Python scripts were used to quantify repertoire diversity as the Shannon entropy index. Unsorted, CD4+ and CD8+ repertoires were analyzed separately, except in combined analyses where CD4+ and CD8+ sequences were merged in silico. A clone was considered expanded if an increase in frequency of at least 2-fold after treatment relative to C1D1 was found, and a pseudocount of 0.5 was applied to clones undetected at baseline. Clones with 0 or 1 copy at C1D1 were classified as singleton clones, and clones with 2 or more copies were classified as non-singleton clones. Clones expanded in unsorted samples were assigned a CD4+, CD8+ or unknown annotation through matching of protein sequences in sorted samples from the same patient. Wilcoxon tests on paired samples were used to test changes in diversity from C1D1 to C4D1. TCRdb's version of the immuneACCESS table is confined to in-frame rearrangements and falls short of the full clone set. An unresolved V gene accounts for under half of the shortfall where checked; the remainder is of unknown origin. V and J calls and clone size are copied from that table; D and trimming were computed from the DNA. Recorded for this sample are about 24,000 clones; 84% of them occurred a single time. The ten largest clones represent under 2% of the sample.

On the study overall, not on this receptor specifically: Lower diversity was observed in patients in whom nivolumab was started less than 1 year after ASCT, and these patients were excluded from later analyses so that confounding by immune reconstitution would be avoided. The study was restricted to a single clinical trial cohort, and the causes of repertoire differences, possibly disease activity or prior therapy, were left undefined. Baseline diversity similar to that of newly diagnosed patients was observed in trial patients achieving complete response, whereas significantly lower diversity was observed in partial responders and progressors. Newly diagnosed patients were reported to have lower baseline TCR diversity than healthy donors, and relapsed/refractory patients were reported to have lower baseline TCR diversity still. By C4D1, a significant rise was seen in CD4+ TCR diversity but not in CD8+ TCR diversity (p=0.0027 vs p=0.16), and the rise was most apparent among complete responders (p=0.02).

This chain is built from TRBV19 and TRBJ2-3, and 12 junctional nucleotides match TRBD2. The sequence was obtained from a human donor with classical Hodgkin lymphoma. Sequencing was performed on CD4+ T cells from blood, taken at baseline. The nucleotide sequence reads TGTGCCAGTAGTATCCTAGCGGGGGGGCTCACAGATACGCAGTATTTT. It translates as CASSILAGGLTDTQYF. The full variable domain, completed from the reference TRBV19 and TRBJ2-3 proteins outside the CDR3, reads DGGITQSPKYLFRKEGQNVTLSCEQNLNHDAMYWYRQDPGQGLRLIYYSQIVNDFQKGDIAEGYSVSREKKESFPLTVTSAQKNPTAFYLCASSILAGGLTDTQYFGPGTRLTVL.